The clone carrying this T cell receptor beta chain showed up just once. Its antigen is still unknown. Both 60 Vbeta primers and 13 Jbeta primers went into the PCR. Method: immunoSEQ multiplex PCR; TCRdb's copy keeps in-frame clones and lacks some. The data show more than 85,000 clones, roughly four fifths seen once. The CDR3 is made up of 13 amino acids. Germline V gene sequence: CDR1 SGHDT, CDR2 YYEEEE. Trimming stripped 2 bases from V and 3 bases from J, with 9 bases between. Regarding donors, all were healthy bone marrow donors. This sample is part of a study of cytomegalovirus exposure and HLA in healthy donors. On the study more broadly: Early released data comprised some 85 million unique TCRs from HLA-typed donors.

Broader study findings: Another analysis was done later, and it associated 15,000 to 20,000 TCR beta sequences with HLA alleles at 0.05 false discovery rate.

The J gene is TRBJ2-7, the V gene TRBV5-6; weak D call: TRBD1 (5 bases). The material sequenced was PBMCs. This clonotype was sampled from a male donor in good health and CMV-seropositive. CDR3 loop: CASSFTGFYEQYF. Written as DNA, the CDR3 is TGTGCCAGCAGCTTTACAGGTTTCTACGAGCAGTACTTC.